This T cell receptor beta chain came from a study of siplizumab effects on memory and regulatory T cells. The table came from immunoSEQ multiplex PCR; TCRdb's copy has only in-frame clones and leaves some out. Of approximately 94,000 clones listed, 90% to 95% were seen once; the top ten hold approximately 7.1%. V lost 5 bases to trimming and J lost 3 bases, with 17 bases between them. CDR1 SEHNR and CDR2 FQNEAQ come from the germline V gene (reference sequence). The CDR3 runs 16 residues. Points from the study as a whole: Unstimulated naive T cells seemed to show more diversity than memory cells did, and they also seemed to be among the major contributors to the alloresponse. Among alloreactive clones, only a minor fraction mapped to unstimulated subsets. Relative to controls at approximately 30%, mappable alloreactive CD4+ clones exhibited a mean Treg-derived proportion of around 65% with siplizumab.

Note on this clone: Its specificity is unknown.

This receptor was taken from a human donor in good health. The rearrangement links TRBV7-9 to TRBJ2-1; D is uncertain. Sequencing used CD8+ T cells sorted from blood. Written as DNA, the CDR3 is TGTGCCAGCAGCGCGACCCCGTCCGATATCTACAATGAGCAGTTCTTC. Translated: CASSATPSDIYNEQFF.